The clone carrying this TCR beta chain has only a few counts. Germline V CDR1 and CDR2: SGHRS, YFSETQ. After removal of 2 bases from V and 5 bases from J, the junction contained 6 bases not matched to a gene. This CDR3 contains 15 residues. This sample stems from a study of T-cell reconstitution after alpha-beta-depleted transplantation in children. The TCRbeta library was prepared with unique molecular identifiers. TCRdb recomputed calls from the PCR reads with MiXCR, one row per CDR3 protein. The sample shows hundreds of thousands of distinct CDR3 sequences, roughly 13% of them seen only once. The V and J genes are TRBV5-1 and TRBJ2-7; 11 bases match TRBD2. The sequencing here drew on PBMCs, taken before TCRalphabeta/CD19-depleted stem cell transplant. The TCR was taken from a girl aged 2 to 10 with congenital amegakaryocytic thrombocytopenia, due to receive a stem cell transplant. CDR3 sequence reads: CASSFQLAGADEQYF. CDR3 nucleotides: TGCGCCAGCAGCTTCCAACTAGCGGGAGCTGACGAGCAGTACTTC.